The rows below give T cell receptor beta chains drawn from one sample of a study of cytomegalovirus exposure and HLA in healthy donors. TCRdb's copy holds only in-frame clones and misses some; the assay was immunoSEQ multiplex PCR. The repertoire holds more than 100,000 clones, with around 10% as singletons. Sequencing used PBMCs. The receptors originated from a woman aged 35 to 49 in good health and CMV-seropositive. The CDR3 runs from the conserved cysteine through the conserved F or W. A D gene is named only where the DNA matches it firmly. A row's size may be missing; if present it is once, few, many or a size class.

J gene	CDR3 length	D gene	V gene	clone size	CDR3 protein	CDR3 DNA
TRBJ1-2	15	TRBD1	TRBV12-5	few	CASGWGNRGNYGYTF	TGTGCTAGTGGCTGGGGAAACAGGGGGAACTATGGCTACACCTTC
TRBJ1-2	13	TRBD1	TRBV6-5	-	CASRDRVSYGYTF	TGTGCCAGCAGGGACAGGGTCAGCTATGGCTACACCTTC
TRBJ1-3	18	-	TRBV11-2	few	CASSFGGGLGDAGNTIYF	TGTGCCAGCAGCTTTGGGGGAGGGTTAGGAGACGCTGGAAACACCATATATTTT
TRBJ2-7	15	TRBD1	TRBV2	-	CASMGQGRKGYEQYF	TGTGCCAGCATGGGACAGGGGCGAAAGGGCTACGAGCAGTACTTC
TRBJ1-6	16	TRBD1	TRBV5-8	-	CASSLVGQAEDSPLHF	TGTGCCAGCAGCTTGGTGGGACAGGCTGAGGATTCACCCCTCCACTTT
TRBJ1-5	15	-	TRBV7-9	few	CASRGNGREGQPQHF	TGTGCCAGCAGGGGAAACGGGCGAGAGGGCCAGCCCCAGCATTTT
TRBJ1-6	16	TRBD1	TRBV10-3	few	CAISEGTDTYNSPLHF	TGTGCCATCAGTGAGGGGACAGACACCTATAATTCACCCCTCCACTTT
TRBJ1-1	15	TRBD1	TRBV4-1	few	CASSQTGTANTEALF	TGCGCCAGCAGCCAAACCGGGACAGCGAACACTGAAGCTCTCTTT
TRBJ2-2	15	-	TRBV9	-	CASSPGRSGTGELFF	TGTGCCAGCAGCCCAGGGAGGTCGGGCACCGGGGAGCTGTTTTTT
TRBJ2-6	18	-	TRBV7-8	few	CASSLISRPLSGANVLTF	TGTGCCAGCAGCTTAATCAGCAGGCCACTCTCTGGGGCCAACGTCCTGACTTTC
TRBJ1-2	16	-	TRBV4-1	-	CASSQDPVILNYGYTF	TGCGCCAGCAGCCAAGATCCTGTAATCCTTAACTATGGCTACACCTTC
TRBJ2-3	20	TRBD2	TRBV7-8	few	CASSFLSGTSGGQSTDTQYF	TGTGCCAGCAGCTTTTTATCCGGGACTAGCGGGGGGCAAAGCACAGATACGCAGTATTTT